The sequence of this TCR beta chain was determined in a study of early T cells in non-severe SARS-CoV-2 infection. About the research overall: Bulk RNA taken from unsorted whole blood was sequenced, leaving chains unpaired. Study-wide results and limits: VDJdb matching, biased toward anti-spike CD8 responses, missed private and CD4 specificities.

This CDR3 has 12 amino acids. Per germline, CDR1 SGHTA and CDR2 FQGNSA. The ends lost 5 bases at V and 8 bases at J; junction bases unmatched: 4. Unique molecular identifiers tagged individual cDNA molecules. TCRdb passed the 5' RACE reads through MiXCR, listing each CDR3 protein once. The sample records about 64,000 distinct CDR3 sequences, 11% being singletons. This clonotype appeared many times. Its antigen is not identified. The receptor was isolated from an adult who was a healthcare worker with PCR-confirmed SARS-CoV-2 infection or an uninfected control (not recorded which). The chain couples TRBV7-2 to TRBJ2-3, with 7 bases fitting TRBD2. The sample was whole blood, taken at baseline. This chain's CDR3 is CASSGPGGTQYF. The CDR3, as DNA: TGTGCCAGCAGCGGACCGGGGGGTACGCAGTATTTT.